This record concerns one T cell receptor (beta chain) sequence. Its antigen is as yet unknown. Additional DNA sequences in this sample encode the identical CDR3. This sample stems from a study of CD8+ T cells in alopecia areata. General study points: Expanded CD8+ clones among the top 100, as well as scalp clonality, were significantly decreased by tofacitinib. Researchers report lesional scalp, most notably alopecia totalis/universalis, outstripped normal scalp in clonality. Resident alphabeta T cells of normal skin are also sequenced in scalp samples.

The V gene's germline CDR1 is SQVTM and CDR2 ANQGSEA. V lost 0 bases, J lost 3 bases, and 5 bases lay in between. The CDR3 spans 13 residues. The sample's treatment: oral pan-JAK inhibitor, 5-10 mg twice daily. Alopecia areata patients provided lesional scalp punch biopsies and peripheral blood. Sequencing templates came from extracted RNA that was reverse transcribed into cDNA. Method: immunoSEQ multiplex PCR; TCRdb's copy keeps in-frame clones and lacks some. The table shows some 210,000 clones, with 66% occurring only once. The receptor's source is a human donor with alopecia areata. This specimen was CD4+ T cells sorted from blood, taken at week 44, from a patient treated with tofacitinib. The chain has TRBV29-1 and TRBJ1-4; D unclear. CDR3 sequence: CSVEEGANEKLFF. DNA for the CDR3: TGCAGCGTTGAAGAGGGAGCTAATGAAAAACTGTTTTTT.